This T cell receptor beta chain was retrieved from a study of early T cells in non-severe SARS-CoV-2 infection. The overall study: Chains were not paired, and sequencing was done on bulk RNA from unsorted whole blood.

Each cDNA molecule carried a unique molecular identifier. TCRdb ran MiXCR on the 5' RACE reads and lists one entry per CDR3 protein. The sample consists of approximately 77,000 distinct CDR3 sequences, around 12% of them appearing once. With respect to this clonotype: No antigen is known for it.

Study results and limitations: VDJdb matching favored anti-spike CD8 responses, missing private and CD4 specificities.

This CDR3 comprises 13 residues. Per germline, CDR1 MGHDK and CDR2 SYGVNS. Trimming removed 3 bases at V and 9 bases at J, with 12 bases between. The origin of this receptor is an adult who was a healthcare worker with PCR-confirmed SARS-CoV-2 infection or an uninfected control (not recorded which). The donor label of this sample is uncertain. The chain is built from TRBV25-1 and TRBJ2-4; D is undetermined. Sequences were derived from whole blood, sampled at baseline. The CDR3 region is CASSDLTHAIQYF. Written as DNA, the CDR3 is TGTGCCAGCAGTGATCTTACCCACGCCATTCAGTACTTC.